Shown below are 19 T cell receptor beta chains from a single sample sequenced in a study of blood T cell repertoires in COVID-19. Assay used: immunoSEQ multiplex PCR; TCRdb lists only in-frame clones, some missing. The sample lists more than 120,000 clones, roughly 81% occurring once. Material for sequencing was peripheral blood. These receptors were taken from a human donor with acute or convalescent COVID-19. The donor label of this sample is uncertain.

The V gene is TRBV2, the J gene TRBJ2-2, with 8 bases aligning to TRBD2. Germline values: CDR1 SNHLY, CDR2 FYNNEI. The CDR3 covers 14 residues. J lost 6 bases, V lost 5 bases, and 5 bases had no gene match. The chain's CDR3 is CASSFSGAAGELFF. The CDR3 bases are TGTGCCAGCAGTTTTAGCGGGGCCGCCGGGGAGCTGTTTTTT.

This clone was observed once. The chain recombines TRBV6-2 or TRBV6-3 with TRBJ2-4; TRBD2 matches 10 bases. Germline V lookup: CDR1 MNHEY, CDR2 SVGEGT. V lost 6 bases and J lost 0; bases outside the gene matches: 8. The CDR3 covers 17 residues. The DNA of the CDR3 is TGTGCCAGCAGCCAACTAGCGGGAACCCTAGCCAAAAACATTCAGTACTTC. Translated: CASSQLAGTLAKNIQYF.

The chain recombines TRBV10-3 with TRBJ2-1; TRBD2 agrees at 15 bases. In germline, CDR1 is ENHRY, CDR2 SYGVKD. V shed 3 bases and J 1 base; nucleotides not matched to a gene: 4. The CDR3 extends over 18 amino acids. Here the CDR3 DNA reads TGTGCCATCAGTGACGGGACTAGCGGGGGGCAATCCTACAATGAGCAGTTCTTC. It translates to CAISDGTSGGQSYNEQFF.

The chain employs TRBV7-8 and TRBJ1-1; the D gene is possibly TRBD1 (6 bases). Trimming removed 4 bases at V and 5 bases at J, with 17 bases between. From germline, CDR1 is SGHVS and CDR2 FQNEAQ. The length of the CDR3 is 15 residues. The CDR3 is CASSSSPRGDTEAFF. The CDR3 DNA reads TGTGCCAGCAGCTCCAGTCCCAGGGGAGATACTGAAGCTTTCTTT.

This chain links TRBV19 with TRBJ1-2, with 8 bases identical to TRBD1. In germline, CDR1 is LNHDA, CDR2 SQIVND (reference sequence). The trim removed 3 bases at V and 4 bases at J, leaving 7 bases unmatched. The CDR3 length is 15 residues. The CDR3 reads CASSMWGQALYGYTF. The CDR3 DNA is TGTGCCAGTAGTATGTGGGGACAGGCACTCTATGGCTACACCTTC. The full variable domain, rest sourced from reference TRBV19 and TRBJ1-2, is DGGITQSPKYLFRKEGQNVTLSCEQNLNHDAMYWYRQDPGQGLRLIYYSQIVNDFQKGDIAEGYSVSREKKESFPLTVTSAQKNPTAFYLCASSMWGQALYGYTFGSGTRLTVV.

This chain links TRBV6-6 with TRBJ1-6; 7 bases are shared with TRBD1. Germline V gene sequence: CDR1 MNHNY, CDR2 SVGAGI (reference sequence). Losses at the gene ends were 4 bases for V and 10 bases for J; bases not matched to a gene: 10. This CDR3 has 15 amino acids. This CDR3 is CASSFDRAGSSPLHF. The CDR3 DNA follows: TGTGCCAGCAGTTTCGACAGGGCCGGGAGCTCACCCCTCCACTTT.

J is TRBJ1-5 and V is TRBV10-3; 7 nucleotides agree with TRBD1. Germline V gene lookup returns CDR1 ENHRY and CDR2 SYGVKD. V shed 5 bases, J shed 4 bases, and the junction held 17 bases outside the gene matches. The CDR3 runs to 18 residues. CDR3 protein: CAISTYHRGQRRNQPQHF. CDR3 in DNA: TGTGCCATCAGTACATACCACAGGGGACAAAGAAGAAATCAGCCCCAGCATTTT.

The CDR3 is CASSLVTGGVETQYF. The CDR3 bases are TGTGCCAGCAGCTTAGTTACAGGGGGCGTAGAGACCCAGTACTTC. The gene calls are TRBV7-9 and TRBJ2-5; 9 bases are a match to TRBD1. The CDR3 has 15 amino acids. Germline lookup yields CDR1 SEHNR and CDR2 FQNEAQ (reference sequence). V shed 1 base, J shed 4 bases, and the junction held 4 bases outside the gene matches.

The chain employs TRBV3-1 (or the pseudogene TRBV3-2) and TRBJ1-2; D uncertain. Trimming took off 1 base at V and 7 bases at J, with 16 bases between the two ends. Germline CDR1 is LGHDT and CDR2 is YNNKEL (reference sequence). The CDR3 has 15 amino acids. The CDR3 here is CASSQGEGASGGYTF. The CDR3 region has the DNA TGTGCCAGCAGCCAAGGGGAGGGAGCAAGTGGTGGCTACACCTTC.

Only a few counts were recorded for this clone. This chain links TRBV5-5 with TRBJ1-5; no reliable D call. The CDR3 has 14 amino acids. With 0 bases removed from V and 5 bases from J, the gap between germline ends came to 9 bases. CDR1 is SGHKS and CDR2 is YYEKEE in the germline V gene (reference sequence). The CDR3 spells CASSLVREDQPQHF. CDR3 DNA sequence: TGTGCCAGCAGCTTGGTTAGGGAGGATCAGCCCCAGCATTTT.

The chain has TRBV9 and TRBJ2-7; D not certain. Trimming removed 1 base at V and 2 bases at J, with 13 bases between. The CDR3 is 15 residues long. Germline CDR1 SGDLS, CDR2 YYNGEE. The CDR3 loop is CASSVSTGSTYEQYF. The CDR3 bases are TGTGCCAGCAGCGTATCTACCGGGTCAACCTACGAGCAGTACTTC.

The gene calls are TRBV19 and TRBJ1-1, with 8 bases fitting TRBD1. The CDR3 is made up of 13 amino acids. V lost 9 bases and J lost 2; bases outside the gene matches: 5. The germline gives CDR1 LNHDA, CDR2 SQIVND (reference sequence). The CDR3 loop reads CASMTGANTEAFF. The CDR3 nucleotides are TGTGCCAGCATGACAGGGGCTAACACTGAAGCTTTCTTT.

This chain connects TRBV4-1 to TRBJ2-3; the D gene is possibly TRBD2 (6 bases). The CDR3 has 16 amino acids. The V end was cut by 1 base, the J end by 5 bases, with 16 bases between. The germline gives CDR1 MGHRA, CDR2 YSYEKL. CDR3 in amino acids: CASSQVRGIGGDTQYF. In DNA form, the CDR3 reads TGCGCCAGCAGCCAAGTCCGGGGGATAGGTGGAGATACGCAGTATTTT.

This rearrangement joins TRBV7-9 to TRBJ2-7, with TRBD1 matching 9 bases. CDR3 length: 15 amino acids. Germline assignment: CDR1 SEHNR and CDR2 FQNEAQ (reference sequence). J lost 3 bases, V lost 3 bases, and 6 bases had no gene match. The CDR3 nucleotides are TGTGCCAGCAGCTTGGGACCGGGACAGGGCTACGAGCAGTACTTC. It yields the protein CASSLGPGQGYEQYF.

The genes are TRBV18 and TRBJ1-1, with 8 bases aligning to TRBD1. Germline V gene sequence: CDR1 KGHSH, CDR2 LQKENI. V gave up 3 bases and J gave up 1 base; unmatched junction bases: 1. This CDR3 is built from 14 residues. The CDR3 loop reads CASSPGQANTEAFF. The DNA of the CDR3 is TGTGCCAGCTCACCGGGACAGGCGAACACTGAAGCTTTCTTT.

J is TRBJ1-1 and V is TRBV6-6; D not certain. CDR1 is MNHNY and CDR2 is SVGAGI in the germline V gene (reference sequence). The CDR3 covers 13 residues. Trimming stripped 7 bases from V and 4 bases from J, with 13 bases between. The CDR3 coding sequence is TGTGCCAGCATTTCGGCGGGGTCCACTGAAGCTTTCTTT. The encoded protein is CASISAGSTEAFF.

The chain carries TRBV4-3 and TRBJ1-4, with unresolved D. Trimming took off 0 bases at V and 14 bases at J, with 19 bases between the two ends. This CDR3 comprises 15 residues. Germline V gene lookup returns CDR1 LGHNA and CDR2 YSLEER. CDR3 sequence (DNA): TGCGCCAGCAGCCAAGAAGAAATGGAGGGTTATTCTCTGTTTTTT. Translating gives CASSQEEMEGYSLFF.

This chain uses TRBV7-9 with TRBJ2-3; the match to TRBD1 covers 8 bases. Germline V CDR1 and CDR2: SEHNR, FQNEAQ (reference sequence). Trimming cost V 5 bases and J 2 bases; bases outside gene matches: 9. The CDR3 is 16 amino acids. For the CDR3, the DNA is TGTGCCAGCAGCCCTTTGGACAGGGCCCACACAGATACGCAGTATTTT. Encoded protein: CASSPLDRAHTDTQYF.

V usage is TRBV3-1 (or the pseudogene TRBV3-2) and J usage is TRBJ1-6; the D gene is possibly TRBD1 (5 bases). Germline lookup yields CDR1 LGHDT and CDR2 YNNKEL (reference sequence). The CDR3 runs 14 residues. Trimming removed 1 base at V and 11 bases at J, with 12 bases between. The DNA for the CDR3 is TGTGCCAGCAGCCAAGGCAGGGTAGGGCCACCCCTCCACTTT. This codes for CASSQGRVGPPLHF.